Listed below are T cell receptor beta chains from one sample, sequenced in a study of T-cell reconstitution after alpha-beta-depleted transplantation in children. TCRdb independently ran MiXCR on the PCR reads; one entry per CDR3 protein. The sample includes over 200,000 distinct CDR3 sequences, approximately 10% of them seen just once. The sequenced sample was PBMCs, obtained before TCRalphabeta/CD19-depleted stem cell transplant. The receptors shown here come from a child younger than two with acute myeloid leukemia, due to receive a stem cell transplant. The CDR3 runs from the conserved cysteine through the conserved F or W. The order of the fields is D gene, clone size, V gene, J gene, CDR3 protein, CDR3 DNA. A D gene is named only where the DNA matches it firmly. Size is stated for part of the rows, as once, few or many counts, or as a class when the clone is expanded.

>.|many|TRBV15|TRBJ2-5
CATSPGPLETQYF
TGTGCCACCAGCCCCGGACCCCTCGAGACCCAGTACTTC
>.|.|TRBV4-1|TRBJ2-6
CASSQDYSAGANVLTF
TGCGCCAGCAGCCAAGATTACAGCGCCGGGGCCAACGTCCTGACTTTC
>.|many|TRBV29-1|TRBJ2-1
CSVRTSYNEQFF
TGCAGCGTGCGAACTAGCTACAATGAGCAGTTCTTC
>.|many|TRBV5-1|TRBJ2-3
CASSLAGTGADTQYF
TGCGCCAGCAGCTTGGCAGGTACTGGTGCCGATACGCAGTATTTT
>.|many|TRBV27|TRBJ2-3
CASSLFPGARDTQYF
TGTGCCAGCAGTTTATTTCCGGGGGCGAGAGATACGCAGTATTTT
>.|many|TRBV20-1|TRBJ2-6
CSALDRHSGANVLTF
TGCAGTGCCCTGGACAGACACTCTGGGGCCAACGTCCTGACTTTC
>.|.|TRBV5-1|TRBJ2-2
CASSLDTNTGELFF
TGCGCCAGCAGCTTGGACACGAACACCGGGGAGCTGTTTTTT
>TRBD2|many|TRBV5-1|TRBJ2-5
CASSLGLLADQETQYF
TGCGCCAGCAGCTTGGGGTTACTAGCGGATCAAGAGACCCAGTACTTC
>TRBD1|many|TRBV28|TRBJ1-5
CASSSTLDRGYRFSNQPQHF
TGTGCCAGCAGTTCCACATTGGACAGGGGGTACCGTTTTAGCAATCAGCCCCAGCATTTT
>.|.|TRBV19|TRBJ1-5
CASNPPGRTLHPQHF
TGTGCCAGTAACCCCCCCGGACGGACCCTTCATCCCCAGCATTTT
>.|many|TRBV18|TRBJ2-7
CASSPPADYYEQYF
TGTGCCAGCTCTCCTCCGGCGGACTACTACGAGCAGTACTTC
>TRBD1|many|TRBV12-3/TRBV12-4|TRBJ2-4
CASNRDRGLAKNIQYF
TGTGCCAGCAACAGGGACAGGGGGCTGGCCAAAAACATTCAGTACTTC
>.|few|TRBV20-1|TRBJ1-5
CSARGTAYQPQHF
TGCAGTGCTAGAGGCACAGCTTATCAGCCCCAGCATTTT
>.|many|TRBV21-1|TRBJ1-1
CASSKNGGGLSEAFF
TGTGCCAGCAGCAAAAACGGAGGGGGCCTTTCTGAAGCTTTCTTT
>.|.|TRBV27|TRBJ1-5
CASSLYYRDGNQPQHF
TGTGCCAGCAGTTTGTACTACAGGGATGGCAATCAGCCCCAGCATTTT
>.|many|TRBV7-3|TRBJ2-3
CASSFSGSSTDTQYF
TGTGCCAGCAGCTTTAGCGGTTCTAGCACAGATACGCAGTATTTT
>TRBD2|many|TRBV7-2|TRBJ2-5
CASSLVRTSGETQYF
TGTGCCAGCAGCTTAGTCCGTACTAGCGGGGAGACCCAGTACTTC
>TRBD2|few|TRBV5-1|TRBJ2-5
CASSFGLAGGRQETQYF
TGCGCCAGCAGCTTTGGACTAGCGGGGGGAAGGCAAGAGACCCAGTACTTC
>TRBD1|few|TRBV28|TRBJ1-6
CASRFTGGGSPLHF
TGTGCCAGCAGATTTACAGGGGGCGGGTCACCCCTCCACTTT
>TRBD2|many|TRBV10-2|TRBJ2-5
CASNGGRYQETQYF
TGCGCCAGCAATGGCGGGAGGTACCAAGAGACCCAGTACTTC
>TRBD1|many|TRBV18|TRBJ1-4
CASSPGTGPFNEKLFF
TGTGCCAGCTCACCCGGGACAGGGCCCTTTAATGAAAAACTGTTTTTT
>TRBD1|few|TRBV5-1|TRBJ1-1
CASSGQADTEAFF
TGCGCCAGCAGCGGACAGGCGGACACTGAAGCTTTCTTT
>.|.|TRBV3-1|TRBJ2-2
CASHKNANTGELFF
TGTGCCAGTCACAAAAACGCGAACACCGGGGAGCTGTTTTTT
>TRBD1|few|TRBV19|TRBJ2-4
CASSIQGDSDIQYF
TGTGCCAGTAGTATCCAGGGGGATTCCGACATTCAGTACTTC
>.|.|TRBV27|TRBJ1-2
CASSSRDTLYGYTF
TGTGCCAGCAGTTCCCGGGACACACTCTATGGCTACACCTTC
>.|many|TRBV3-1|TRBJ2-7
CASSRSVDPTYEQYF
TGTGCCAGCAGCCGATCAGTGGACCCGACCTACGAGCAGTACTTC
>.|many|TRBV5-1|TRBJ2-2
CASSSPSRGVTGELFF
TGCGCCAGCAGCTCTCCCTCCCGAGGTGTCACCGGGGAGCTGTTTTTT
>.|many|TRBV20-1|TRBJ1-1
CSARDYQGGSEAFF
TGCAGTGCTAGAGATTACCAGGGAGGGTCTGAAGCTTTCTTT
>TRBD1|many|TRBV10-1|TRBJ2-1
CASSTGTGASYNEQFF
TGCGCCAGCAGTACAGGGACAGGGGCCTCCTACAATGAGCAGTTCTTC
>TRBD1|.|TRBV7-3|TRBJ2-1
CASSFGTGGNEQSF
TGTGCCAGCAGCTTTGGGACAGGGGGCAATGAGCAGTCCTTC
>TRBD2|many|TRBV4-2|TRBJ2-5
CASSRGSGSVFETQYF
TGTGCCAGCAGCCGAGGAAGCGGGAGTGTTTTTGAGACCCAGTACTTC
>TRBD2|many|TRBV20-1|TRBJ2-2
CSAHGTSGTGELFF
TGCAGTGCTCACGGGACTAGCGGAACCGGGGAGCTGTTTTTT
>TRBD2|many|TRBV3-1|TRBJ2-1
CASSRTGTSGRDEQFF
TGTGCCAGCAGCCGAACCGGGACTAGCGGGAGGGATGAGCAGTTCTTC
>TRBD2|many|TRBV7-2|TRBJ2-1
CASSLWGLAQFGSYNEQFF
TGTGCCAGCAGCTTATGGGGACTAGCCCAATTCGGCTCCTACAATGAGCAGTTCTTC
>.|many|TRBV19|TRBJ1-1
CASSIEGSGAFF
TGTGCCAGTAGTATTGAGGGGAGTGGAGCTTTCTTT
>.|many|TRBV21-1|TRBJ1-2
CASSKEGFYGYTF
TGTGCCAGCAGCAAAGAAGGGTTCTATGGCTACACCTTC
>TRBD2|many|TRBV20-1|TRBJ2-5
CSAMGLAGTETQYF
TGCAGTGCTATGGGACTAGCGGGAACGGAGACCCAGTACTTC
>.|many|TRBV5-1|TRBJ1-1
CASSFQGDTEAFF
TGCGCCAGCAGCTTCCAGGGTGATACTGAAGCTTTCTTT
>.|many|TRBV12-3/TRBV12-4|TRBJ2-2
CASAGTLSTGELFF
TGTGCCAGCGCCGGGACCCTTAGCACCGGGGAGCTGTTTTTT
>.|many|TRBV29-1|TRBJ1-2
CSVEEAVSYGYTF
TGCAGCGTTGAAGAAGCCGTGTCCTATGGCTACACCTTC
>.|many|TRBV24-1|TRBJ2-2
CATSDQDNTGELFF
TGTGCCACCAGTGATCAGGACAACACCGGGGAGCTGTTTTTT
>TRBD1|few|TRBV11-1|TRBJ1-2
CASSLETGPWVYGYTF
TGTGCCAGCAGCTTAGAGACAGGGCCTTGGGTCTATGGCTACACCTTC
>.|many|TRBV7-2|TRBJ2-5
CASSLRLETQYF
TGTGCCAGCAGCTTGAGGCTGGAGACCCAGTACTTC
>TRBD1|many|TRBV7-8|TRBJ2-7
CASSYYRGQGEQYF
TGTGCCAGCAGCTACTACAGGGGACAGGGCGAGCAGTACTTC
>.|.|TRBV7-2|TRBJ2-6
CASSLVTLSADVLTF
TGTGCCAGCAGCTTAGTTACCCTTTCGGCGGACGTCCTGACTTTC
>.|many|TRBV7-2|TRBJ1-1
CASSSQPGYTEAFF
TGTGCCAGCAGCTCCCAGCCAGGGTACACTGAAGCTTTCTTT
>.|many|TRBV14|TRBJ2-1
CASSQERTYNEQFF
TGTGCCAGCAGCCAAGAACGTACCTACAATGAGCAGTTCTTC
>TRBD1|many|TRBV29-1|TRBJ2-1
CSVMWGQGHEQFF
TGCAGCGTAATGTGGGGACAGGGGCATGAGCAGTTCTTC
>TRBD2|many|TRBV5-1|TRBJ2-2
CASSLAPSGDTGELFF
TGCGCCAGCAGCTTGGCCCCTAGCGGTGACACCGGGGAGCTGTTTTTT
>TRBD1|many|TRBV20-1|TRBJ2-7
CSAHMSDRGYEQYF
TGCAGTGCCCACATGTCGGACAGGGGCTACGAGCAGTACTTC
>.|many|TRBV24-1|TRBJ2-4
CATSDFAEDGKNIQYF
TGTGCCACCAGTGATTTCGCCGAAGACGGCAAAAACATTCAGTACTTC
>.|many|TRBV20-1|TRBJ2-7
CSASPWSPYEQYF
TGCAGTGCGTCACCGTGGTCCCCCTACGAGCAGTACTTC
>.|.|TRBV12-3/TRBV12-4|TRBJ1-1
CASRPTGLTTEAFF
TGTGCCAGCAGGCCTACAGGGTTGACCACCGAAGCTTTCTTT
>.|.|TRBV11-1|TRBJ2-7
CASSPGPIYEQYF
TGTGCCAGCAGCCCGGGACCGATCTACGAGCAGTACTTC
>.|few|TRBV7-2|TRBJ1-2
CASSPQTEANYGYTF
TGTGCCAGCAGCCCACAGACAGAAGCTAACTATGGCTACACCTTC
>TRBD2|few|TRBV20-1|TRBJ2-3
CSARSDSGSADTQYF
TGCAGTGCTAGATCGGATAGCGGGAGCGCAGATACGCAGTATTTT
>TRBD1|many|TRBV5-1|TRBJ1-4
CASSVGGSNEKLFF
TGCGCCAGCAGCGTAGGGGGCAGTAATGAAAAACTGTTTTTT
>TRBD1|many|TRBV25-1|TRBJ1-1
CASRPTGGNVAFF
TGTGCCAGCAGACCGACAGGGGGGAACGTCGCTTTCTTT